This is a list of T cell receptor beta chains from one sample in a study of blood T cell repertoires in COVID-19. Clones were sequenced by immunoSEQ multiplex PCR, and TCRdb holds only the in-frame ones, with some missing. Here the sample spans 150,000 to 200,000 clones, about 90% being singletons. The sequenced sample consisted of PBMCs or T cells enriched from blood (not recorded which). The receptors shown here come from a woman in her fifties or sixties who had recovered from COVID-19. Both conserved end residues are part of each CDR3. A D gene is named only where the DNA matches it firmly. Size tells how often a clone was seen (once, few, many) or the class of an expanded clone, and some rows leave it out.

TGTGCCAGCAGTGAAGTGGGGACAGGAGATTATGGCTACACCTTC,CASSEVGTGDYGYTF,TRBD1,.,TRBV6-1,TRBJ1-2
TGTGCCAGCAGCTTAGCGGCCCCCGCGGGGGGCGCCTACAATGAGCAGTTCTTC,CASSLAAPAGGAYNEQFF,TRBD2,.,TRBV11-1,TRBJ2-1
TGTGCCAGCAGCCAGGGCCGGGGTGGGGGCTGGGGTGAAAAACTGTTTTTT,CASSQGRGGGWGEKLFF,.,few,TRBV4-2,TRBJ1-4
TGTGCCAGCAGCCCCGATCAGCCCCAGCATTTT,CASSPDQPQHF,.,.,TRBV28,TRBJ1-5
TGTGCCAGCAGCTCCATACCCGGGGGATCGGAGTATGGCTACACCTTC,CASSSIPGGSEYGYTF,.,.,TRBV7-8,TRBJ1-2
TGTGCCAGTAGTATCCTAAGACAGGGGGCTGGAAACACCATATATTTT,CASSILRQGAGNTIYF,TRBD1,.,TRBV19,TRBJ1-3
TGTGCCAGCAGCCCCTACGGTAATAATGAAAAACTGTTTTTT,CASSPYGNNEKLFF,.,.,TRBV7-2,TRBJ1-4
TGTGCCAGCAGCCGGGGTAGCGGGAACCTGGGAGAGCAGTACTTC,CASSRGSGNLGEQYF,TRBD2,.,TRBV28,TRBJ2-7
TGCGCCAGCAGCCAAGGAAGGGCTGGGGGGGATGAGCAGTTCTTC,CASSQGRAGGDEQFF,TRBD2,once,TRBV4-1,TRBJ2-1
TGTGCCAGCAAGGAGAGGGTAAGCAATCAGCCCCAGCATTTT,CASKERVSNQPQHF,.,.,TRBV2,TRBJ1-5
TGTGCCATCAGCCCGGGACTAGCTGGTCCCGAATCCTACGAGCAGTACTTC,CAISPGLAGPESYEQYF,TRBD2,.,TRBV10-3,TRBJ2-7
TGCGCCAGCAGCCAAGTACGTTTGGGGAGAGGGTCCTACGAGCAGTACTTC,CASSQVRLGRGSYEQYF,.,.,TRBV4-1,TRBJ2-7
TGTGCCAGCAGTAGGACAGGGTCGGGTACACCCCTCCACTTT,CASSRTGSGTPLHF,TRBD1,.,TRBV2,TRBJ1-6
TGTGCCAGCAGCTTTATAGCGGATCCCTACAATGAGCAGTTCTTC,CASSFIADPYNEQFF,.,.,TRBV6-2/TRBV6-3,TRBJ2-1
TGTGCCAGCAGTTACCCAAAACAGGGGGCGGCGTACAATGAGCAGTTCTTC,CASSYPKQGAAYNEQFF,TRBD1,.,TRBV6-2/TRBV6-3,TRBJ2-1
TGTGCCAGCACCCCAGGGGAGGGAGGGGTGAACACTGAAGCTTTCTTT,CASTPGEGGVNTEAFF,.,.,TRBV7-9,TRBJ1-1
TGTGCCAGCAGCCTAACAGGGGACAATCAGCCCCAGCATTTT,CASSLTGDNQPQHF,TRBD1,few,TRBV7-9,TRBJ1-5
TGCGCCAGCAGCTCCCCTGGCGGGACAGGGGGGGCCCCTCACCATGAAGCTTTCTTT,CASSSPGGTGGAPHHEAFF,TRBD1,.,TRBV5-1,TRBJ1-1
TGCGCCAGCAGCTTGGATCAGGGTTCCTACAATGAGCAGTTCTTC,CASSLDQGSYNEQFF,.,.,TRBV5-1,TRBJ2-1
TGTGCCACCAGCCCGGGACAGGGGGCTCTGAACACTGAAGCTTTCTTT,CATSPGQGALNTEAFF,TRBD1,.,TRBV24-1,TRBJ1-1
TGTGCCACCAGTGATTTGGTCGGGAGGGGAGGGCAAGAGACCCAGTACTTC,CATSDLVGRGGQETQYF,TRBD2,.,TRBV24-1,TRBJ2-5
TGTGCCAGCAGCTTAAGCGCGGATTCGATTAACTATGGCTACACCTTC,CASSLSADSINYGYTF,.,.,TRBV7-9,TRBJ1-2
TGCAGTGCTAGTTACGGACTAGCGGAGTACGAGCAGTACTTC,CSASYGLAEYEQYF,TRBD2,.,TRBV20-1,TRBJ2-7
TGTGCCAGCAGCTTCCTAGCGGGAGTGGGGTATTACAATGAGCAGTTCTTC,CASSFLAGVGYYNEQFF,TRBD2,.,TRBV7-9,TRBJ2-1
TGTGCCAGCAGCCCGGGGGACCGACCCTCGCTAGATACGCAGTATTTT,CASSPGDRPSLDTQYF,.,.,TRBV9,TRBJ2-3
TGTGCCAGCAGCTTGGGGGCTAGCCCCGAGCAGTACTTC,CASSLGASPEQYF,.,.,TRBV5-6,TRBJ2-7